The T cell receptor (beta chain) described here comes from a study of cytomegalovirus exposure and HLA in healthy donors. Study outcomes and limitations: An observed cluster of highly shared sequence variants was recorded as a likely sequencing artifact.

Those who donated were healthy bone marrow donors. The germline gives CDR1 SGHRS, CDR2 YFSETQ. The J segment lost 7 bases and the V segment lost 3 bases, leaving 9 bases of the junction unmatched. CDR3 size: 15 residues. On this clone: Its target is unknown.

PCR amplification relied on 60 Vbeta primers (plus 13 Jbeta primers). Here immunoSEQ multiplex PCR was the method, and the copy in TCRdb shows in-frame clones only, minus some. This table has under 110,000 clones, 75% appearing once. The J gene is TRBJ2-7, the V gene TRBV5-1, with TRBD2 identical over 11 bases. The receptor comes from a male donor in good health and CMV-seropositive. Sequencing input: PBMCs. This chain's CDR3 is CASSSGTSGLLEQYF. The CDR3 coding sequence is TGCGCCAGCAGCTCCGGGACTAGCGGCCTCTTGGAGCAGTACTTC.